This is a list of T cell receptor beta chains from one sample in a study of CXCR3-negative and CXCR3-positive naive CD8 T cells. TCRdb reprocessed the 5' RACE reads and reports one entry per CDR3 protein, with no DNA. This sample contains around 66,000 distinct CDR3 sequences. Material: naive CXCR3+ CD8+ T cells from blood. These TCRs come from a human donor in good health. Some clones in this sample may be carry-over from other donors' samples. CDR3s include the opening cysteine and the closing phenylalanine or tryptophan.

j_gene: TRBJ2-5
v_gene: TRBV29-1
CDR3aa: CSHPGGPLSGGTTQYF

j_gene: TRBJ2-1
v_gene: TRBV29-1
CDR3aa: CSGTTEYNEQFF

j_gene: TRBJ2-5
v_gene: TRBV7-9
CDR3aa: CASSWGLAGVETQYF

j_gene: TRBJ2-7
v_gene: TRBV5-1
CDR3aa: CASSLTPGQSYEQYF

j_gene: TRBJ2-7
v_gene: TRBV29-1
CDR3aa: CSVTGTGAYEQYF

j_gene: TRBJ2-5
v_gene: TRBV5-1
CDR3aa: CASRVLAEKHQETQYF

j_gene: TRBJ2-5
v_gene: TRBV14
CDR3aa: CASSQEGFRGRRIIQETQYF

j_gene: TRBJ1-4
v_gene: TRBV29-1
CDR3aa: CSASGATNEKLFF

j_gene: TRBJ1-1
v_gene: TRBV6-1
CDR3aa: CASRWTGGPEAFF

j_gene: TRBJ1-5
v_gene: TRBV4-2
CDR3aa: CASSEGTGSNQPQHF

j_gene: TRBJ2-7
v_gene: TRBV6-1
CDR3aa: CASSEEGTSGYEQYF

j_gene: TRBJ1-4
v_gene: TRBV28
CDR3aa: CASSPHTPTNEKLFF

j_gene: TRBJ1-2
v_gene: TRBV7-6
CDR3aa: CASSTSDRVYGYTF

j_gene: TRBJ2-3
v_gene: TRBV7-2
CDR3aa: CASSLGTTDTQYF

j_gene: TRBJ2-7
v_gene: TRBV4-1
CDR3aa: CAGSQDLVEQYF

j_gene: TRBJ2-1
v_gene: TRBV28
CDR3aa: CASMKGVWVQEQFF

j_gene: TRBJ2-1
v_gene: TRBV15
CDR3aa: CATSRDAGSYNEQFF

j_gene: TRBJ2-1
v_gene: TRBV6-2/TRBV6-3
CDR3aa: CASSYGTGAVWDEQFF

j_gene: TRBJ2-1
v_gene: TRBV7-9
CDR3aa: CASSSTGAHEQFF

j_gene: TRBJ2-1
v_gene: TRBV7-8
CDR3aa: CASSSPGGTYSNEQFF

j_gene: TRBJ1-1
v_gene: TRBV2
CDR3aa: CASSRTGGRTEAFF

j_gene: TRBJ2-1
v_gene: TRBV12-3/TRBV12-4
CDR3aa: CASSYSGSVFNEQFF